The source of this T cell receptor (beta chain) is a study of response to subunit inactivated influenza vaccine (dated by TCRdb to between 2017 and 2018). General notes on the study: The study used deep quantitative T cell receptor repertoire profiling to track responses to a trivalent subunit inactivated influenza vaccine. General findings and caveats noted by the study authors: According to the authors, only a limited number of new T cells may be recruited by each seasonal influenza vaccination.

This clonotype was counted ten times or more. The antigen it recognizes is unknown. Base qualities were left out, and no much larger clone turns up one base away. V drops 5 bases and J drops 0 bases, leaving 26 bases in between. The CDR3 covers 19 residues, taking in both the cysteine and the phenylalanine. The kept DNA is CDR3 alone, 57 bases in frame from the first base. CDR1 SGHAT and CDR2 FQDESV were looked up in the germline V gene (reference sequence). Library generation was performed with RT-PCR. Sequencing instrument: Illumina HiSeq 2500. The raw public reads went through TCRdb reprocessing: fastp at Q25, MiXCR clone calling, in-frame beta chains kept. Each record represents a unique CDR3 protein, reported with the most common genes and DNA among its rows. Counted in this sample were 500,000 to 600,000 distinct CDR3 sequences; about 15% of them appeared once. The ten largest clones take up roughly 11% of the sample.

The rearrangement combines TRBV11-1 with TRBJ2-7, and TRBD2 may be the D gene, going by 6 matching bases. This receptor was taken from a man aged 50-59 years who received an inactivated influenza vaccine. Donor details come from another sample of the same person, matched by shared clones. Here the sequenced sample was PBMCs from blood, taken roughly 13 days after vaccination. The CDR3 region reads CASSPGEVWGPSSSYEQYF. The sequenced DNA: TGTGCCAGCAGCCCCGGGGAGGTCTGGGGACCGTCGAGCTCCTACGAGCAGTACTTC.